This T cell receptor (beta chain) was retrieved from a study of identical twins (dated by TCRdb to the mid-2010s). Regarding the study in general: The study deep-sequenced TCR alpha and beta repertoires from monozygotic twins, unrelated adults of various ages and cord blood to test whether fetal clonotypes persist. To rule out contamination, replicate twin experiments were performed at different times with different library preparation protocols. Beyond this particular receptor, the publication reports: Out-of-frame TCR alpha sharing in monozygotic twins was systematically underestimated by recombination models, whereas sharing between unrelated individuals was in agreement with the recombination models. In beta out-of-frame sequences, excess twin sharing was weaker, because having fewer shared sequences lowered the signal-to-noise ratio. Invariant T cells such as MAIT and iNKT could partly confound zero-insertion analyses, although diverse VJ usage argued against such confounding for most clonotypes. Because the same donors could not be followed over many years, the conclusions depended on cross-sectional statistical analysis. Compared with coincidental sharing between unrelated individuals, out-of-frame TCR alpha sequences shared between twins showed an excess of sequences with low generation probability. Fewer insertions were carried by abundant cord blood beta clonotypes; a weaker similar trend was observed in young adult naive repertoires, while no such trend was observed in memory repertoires.

This clonotype was observed a handful of times. No cognate antigen has been identified for it. No much larger clone exists at a distance of one base, and base qualities are not known. The library was prepared using 5' RACE. This sample was sequenced with an Illumina HiSeq 2000. A universal primer binding site was added through template switching, and the final cDNA carried a unique molecular identifier so that TCR cDNA molecules could be counted accurately. First-strand cDNA for TCR alpha and beta chains was synthesized from specific primers in the conserved constant-segment region. To control for contamination, every cDNA library carried two barcodes: a SMART-Mk sample barcode plus Illumina barcodes. TruSeq adapter sequences, together with Illumina sample barcodes, were added in two successive PCR steps. The Illumina HiSeq platform was used with custom primers to sequence TCR alpha and beta cDNA libraries. The paper's data handling went like this. MiGEC was used to process raw reads and extract unique molecular identifiers, and MiXCR was used to find CDR3 positions. Recombination models were inferred per individual with the repgenHMM and IGoR tools using an EM algorithm. The analysis of shared clonotypes was done with the tcR package in R, with sharing normalized by the product of cloneset sizes. To study raw recombination free of thymic and clonal selection effects, out-of-frame nonproductive sequences were analyzed. TCRdb applied fastp at Q25 and MiXCR to the public reads, then kept only in-frame beta chains. Each CDR3 protein gets just one entry, which takes the most common genes and DNA from the rows behind it. It is TCRdb's table, rather than the study itself, that gives the V and J calls and clone size. The sample table lists hundreds of thousands of distinct CDR3 sequences, approximately 7% of them with a count of one. Of the sample, about 3.6% falls within the top ten clones.

The germline V gene gives CDR1 as SGHNT and CDR2 as YENEEA. V ends up 1 base short and J 3 bases short, with an unmatched junction base count of 4. The CDR3 has 16 amino acids, counting the end cysteine and phenylalanine. The kept DNA is CDR3 alone, 48 bases in frame from the first base. Only healthy Caucasian donors were included. Three pairs of female monozygotic twins, all aged 18 to 29 years, made up the twin cohort. Using Miltenyi CD45RO+ enrichment and human naive T-cell isolation kits, memory (CD45RO+) and naive T cells were isolated from PBMC. The sample was also linked to a second study, of yellow fever vaccine responses in identical twins. From the second report: The T cell response to vaccination in identical twins was reported by the authors to appear partly convergent and partly personalized. In identical twins, the study followed T cell clones that responded to the vaccine with precision.

The sequenced sample consisted of memory (CD45RO+) T cells sorted from blood. Per the publication, the cell subset or site label means: CD45RO+ enriched T cells. The TCR originated in a young woman in good health. The chain is encoded by TRBV11-3 joined to TRBJ2-1; 9 nucleotides in the junction match TRBD1. The CDR3 in this case is CASSLGGTGRYNEQFF. The nucleotides are TGTGCCAGCAGCTTAGGAGGGACAGGGCGCTACAATGAGCAGTTCTTC.